A selection of T cell receptor beta chains follows, all from one sample in a study of yellow fever vaccine responses in identical twins. One entry per CDR3 protein results from TCRdb running MiXCR on the RT-PCR reads. This sample has approximately 13,000 distinct CDR3 sequences; approximately 84% occur once, and the top ten carry around 1.5%. This material consisted of T cells from blood (PBMCs), unsorted or a sorted subset (not recorded which), taken before or after yellow fever vaccination (not recorded which). These receptors all come from a woman aged 18-29 years who received the yellow fever vaccine. Each CDR3 is given with its conserved first and last residue. Each record gives: CDR3 protein, CDR3 DNA, clone size, J gene, V gene, D gene. D genes are given only for firm matches. A clone size is listed for some rows: how often the clone was seen (once, few, many), or a class if it is expanded.

CDR3 protein: CASSPPEPSDTQYF
CDR3 DNA: TGTGCCAGCTCACCACCGGAGCCTTCAGATACGCAGTATTTT
clone size: once
J gene: TRBJ2-3
V gene: TRBV18
D gene: NA

CDR3 protein: CASSPAGTVLDNEQFF
CDR3 DNA: TGCGCCAGCAGCCCTGCTGGGACAGTCCTTGACAATGAGCAGTTCTTC
clone size: NA
J gene: TRBJ2-1
V gene: TRBV4-1
D gene: TRBD1

CDR3 protein: CACGSGANVLTF
CDR3 DNA: TGTGCCTGTGGCTCTGGGGCCAACGTCCTGACTTTC
clone size: once
J gene: TRBJ2-6
V gene: TRBV10-3
D gene: NA

CDR3 protein: CASSGHYEQYF
CDR3 DNA: TGTGCCAGCAGTGGGCACTACGAGCAGTACTTC
clone size: NA
J gene: TRBJ2-7
V gene: TRBV12-3/TRBV12-4
D gene: NA

CDR3 protein: CSVDLTSGSYNEQFF
CDR3 DNA: TGCAGCGTTGACCTGACTAGCGGGAGCTACAATGAGCAGTTCTTC
clone size: few
J gene: TRBJ2-1
V gene: TRBV29-1
D gene: TRBD2

CDR3 protein: CASTKGQSYEQYF
CDR3 DNA: TGTGCCAGCACCAAGGGACAGTCCTACGAGCAGTACTTC
clone size: NA
J gene: TRBJ2-7
V gene: TRBV12-3/TRBV12-4
D gene: TRBD1

CDR3 protein: CASSHPGQGPGFDTQYF
CDR3 DNA: TGCGCCAGCAGTCATCCGGGACAAGGGCCCGGTTTCGATACGCAGTATTTT
clone size: NA
J gene: TRBJ2-3
V gene: TRBV23-1
D gene: NA

CDR3 protein: CASSLSVSDRHEQYF
CDR3 DNA: TGTGCCAGCAGCTTATCCGTCAGTGACCGCCACGAGCAGTACTTC
clone size: once
J gene: TRBJ2-7
V gene: TRBV13
D gene: NA

CDR3 protein: CASSKERLADAYNEQFF
CDR3 DNA: TGTGCCAGCAGCAAGGAACGGCTAGCGGATGCTTACAATGAGCAGTTCTTC
clone size: few
J gene: TRBJ2-1
V gene: TRBV21-1
D gene: NA

CDR3 protein: CASSLVSDGPTLEFF
CDR3 DNA: TGTGCCAGCAGCTTAGTGTCGGACGGACCTACATTGGAGTTCTTC
clone size: few
J gene: TRBJ2-1
V gene: TRBV7-9
D gene: NA

CDR3 protein: CSVGGRTNTGELFF
CDR3 DNA: TGCAGCGTTGGGGGGAGGACAAACACCGGGGAGCTGTTTTTT
clone size: NA
J gene: TRBJ2-2
V gene: TRBV29-1
D gene: NA

CDR3 protein: CATYYGGANYGYTF
CDR3 DNA: TGTGCCACCTATTATGGGGGGGCAAACTATGGCTACACCTTC
clone size: NA
J gene: TRBJ1-2
V gene: TRBV3-1
D gene: NA

CDR3 protein: CASTWGNEQFF
CDR3 DNA: TGTGCCAGCACATGGGGGAATGAGCAGTTCTTC
clone size: NA
J gene: TRBJ2-1
V gene: TRBV12-3/TRBV12-4
D gene: NA

CDR3 protein: CSARDLTSGYNEQFF
CDR3 DNA: TGCAGTGCTAGAGATCTGACTAGCGGATACAATGAGCAGTTCTTC
clone size: NA
J gene: TRBJ2-1
V gene: TRBV20-1
D gene: TRBD2

CDR3 protein: CASRVTSAYNEQFF
CDR3 DNA: TGCGCCAGCAGAGTGACTAGCGCTTACAATGAGCAGTTCTTC
clone size: NA
J gene: TRBJ2-1
V gene: TRBV5-1
D gene: TRBD2

CDR3 protein: CATRDRGLNTEAFF
CDR3 DNA: TGTGCCACCCGGGACAGGGGGCTGAACACTGAAGCTTTCTTT
clone size: NA
J gene: TRBJ1-1
V gene: TRBV24-1
D gene: TRBD1

CDR3 protein: CASSLGRLNEQFF
CDR3 DNA: TGTGCCAGCAGCTTAGGGAGACTGAATGAGCAGTTCTTC
clone size: NA
J gene: TRBJ2-1
V gene: TRBV7-3
D gene: NA

CDR3 protein: CASSPSLYEQYF
CDR3 DNA: TGTGCCAGCAGTCCCAGTCTGTACGAGCAGTACTTC
clone size: once
J gene: TRBJ2-7
V gene: TRBV12-3/TRBV12-4
D gene: NA

CDR3 protein: CASHPMAAGNTEAFF
CDR3 DNA: TGTGCCAGCCATCCTATGGCCGCTGGGAACACTGAAGCTTTCTTT
clone size: NA
J gene: TRBJ1-1
V gene: TRBV12-3/TRBV12-4
D gene: NA

CDR3 protein: CASSETAVYNEQFF
CDR3 DNA: TGTGCCAGCAGTGAAACGGCGGTTTACAATGAGCAGTTCTTC
clone size: NA
J gene: TRBJ2-1
V gene: TRBV2
D gene: NA

CDR3 protein: CASSQGQDRQPQHF
CDR3 DNA: TGCGCCAGCAGCCAAGGGCAGGACCGTCAGCCCCAGCATTTT
clone size: large
J gene: TRBJ1-5
V gene: TRBV4-1
D gene: NA

CDR3 protein: CARSLDLASGETQYF
CDR3 DNA: TGTGCCAGAAGCTTGGACCTAGCGTCAGGAGAGACCCAGTACTTC
clone size: NA
J gene: TRBJ2-5
V gene: TRBV5-3
D gene: NA

CDR3 protein: CASSQDTFVRSYEQYF
CDR3 DNA: TGTGCCAGCAGCCAAGATACCTTCGTCCGCTCCTACGAGCAGTACTTC
clone size: NA
J gene: TRBJ2-7
V gene: TRBV3-1
D gene: NA

CDR3 protein: CASSATSQRYNEQFF
CDR3 DNA: TGTGCCAGCAGCGCCACTAGCCAGAGGTACAATGAGCAGTTCTTC
clone size: once
J gene: TRBJ2-1
V gene: TRBV4-2
D gene: NA

CDR3 protein: CATGTPNTEAFF
CDR3 DNA: TGTGCCACGGGGACTCCCAACACTGAAGCTTTCTTT
clone size: NA
J gene: TRBJ1-1
V gene: TRBV11-2
D gene: NA

CDR3 protein: CASSYSSTTLAPDTQYF
CDR3 DNA: TGTGCCAGCAGTTACTCTTCCACTACACTAGCGCCAGATACGCAGTATTTT
clone size: NA
J gene: TRBJ2-3
V gene: TRBV6-2/TRBV6-3
D gene: TRBD2

CDR3 protein: CASSSSLGSIYGYTF
CDR3 DNA: TGTGCCAGCAGCTCGAGCCTCGGGAGCATCTATGGCTACACCTTC
clone size: NA
J gene: TRBJ1-2
V gene: TRBV9
D gene: NA

CDR3 protein: CATSYITDTQYF
CDR3 DNA: TGTGCCACCTCATATATCACAGATACGCAGTATTTT
clone size: NA
J gene: TRBJ2-3
V gene: TRBV11-3
D gene: NA

CDR3 protein: CSVNSGSLSGANVLTF
CDR3 DNA: TGCAGCGTAAATAGCGGGAGTCTCTCTGGGGCCAACGTCCTGACTTTC
clone size: NA
J gene: TRBJ2-6
V gene: TRBV29-1
D gene: TRBD2

CDR3 protein: CASSYAVSYEQYF
CDR3 DNA: TGTGCCAGCAGCTATGCTGTCTCCTACGAGCAGTACTTC
clone size: NA
J gene: TRBJ2-7
V gene: TRBV11-3
D gene: NA

CDR3 protein: CASTPEEGRYNEQFF
CDR3 DNA: TGTGCCAGCACCCCCGAGGAGGGAAGGTACAATGAGCAGTTCTTC
clone size: NA
J gene: TRBJ2-1
V gene: TRBV28
D gene: NA

CDR3 protein: CASSQEGEQYF
CDR3 DNA: TGTGCCAGCAGCCAAGAAGGGGAGCAGTACTTC
clone size: NA
J gene: TRBJ2-7
V gene: TRBV3-1
D gene: NA

CDR3 protein: CASSYSQEYYEQYF
CDR3 DNA: TGTGCCAGCAGTTATAGTCAGGAATACTACGAGCAGTACTTC
clone size: NA
J gene: TRBJ2-7
V gene: TRBV6-2/TRBV6-3
D gene: NA

CDR3 protein: CSVDGGTSGRGDTQYF
CDR3 DNA: TGCAGCGTTGATGGTGGGACTAGCGGGAGAGGAGATACGCAGTATTTT
clone size: once
J gene: TRBJ2-3
V gene: TRBV29-1
D gene: TRBD2

CDR3 protein: CASSSTRGQFF
CDR3 DNA: TGTGCCAGCAGCTCCACGAGAGGGCAGTTCTTC
clone size: NA
J gene: TRBJ2-1
V gene: TRBV13
D gene: NA

CDR3 protein: CASRLGGTQPQHF
CDR3 DNA: TGTGCCAGCAGATTAGGAGGGACTCAGCCCCAGCATTTT
clone size: once
J gene: TRBJ1-5
V gene: TRBV7-8
D gene: NA

CDR3 protein: CASSPPPGTGTYEQYF
CDR3 DNA: TGTGCCAGCTCACCACCCCCGGGGACGGGAACCTACGAGCAGTACTTC
clone size: NA
J gene: TRBJ2-7
V gene: TRBV18
D gene: NA

CDR3 protein: CSVDAGTYEQYF
CDR3 DNA: TGCAGCGTTGATGCCGGAACCTACGAGCAGTACTTC
clone size: NA
J gene: TRBJ2-7
V gene: TRBV29-1
D gene: NA

CDR3 protein: CASSFSGTEAFF
CDR3 DNA: TGTGCCAGCAGCTTTTCGGGGACTGAAGCTTTCTTT
clone size: NA
J gene: TRBJ1-1
V gene: TRBV11-1
D gene: NA

CDR3 protein: CSVPGSTYEQYF
CDR3 DNA: TGCAGCGTGCCGGGATCTACCTACGAGCAGTACTTC
clone size: NA
J gene: TRBJ2-7
V gene: TRBV29-1
D gene: NA

CDR3 protein: CASSMGLYNEQFF
CDR3 DNA: TGTGCCAGCAGCATGGGACTCTACAATGAGCAGTTCTTC
clone size: NA
J gene: TRBJ2-1
V gene: TRBV11-2
D gene: NA